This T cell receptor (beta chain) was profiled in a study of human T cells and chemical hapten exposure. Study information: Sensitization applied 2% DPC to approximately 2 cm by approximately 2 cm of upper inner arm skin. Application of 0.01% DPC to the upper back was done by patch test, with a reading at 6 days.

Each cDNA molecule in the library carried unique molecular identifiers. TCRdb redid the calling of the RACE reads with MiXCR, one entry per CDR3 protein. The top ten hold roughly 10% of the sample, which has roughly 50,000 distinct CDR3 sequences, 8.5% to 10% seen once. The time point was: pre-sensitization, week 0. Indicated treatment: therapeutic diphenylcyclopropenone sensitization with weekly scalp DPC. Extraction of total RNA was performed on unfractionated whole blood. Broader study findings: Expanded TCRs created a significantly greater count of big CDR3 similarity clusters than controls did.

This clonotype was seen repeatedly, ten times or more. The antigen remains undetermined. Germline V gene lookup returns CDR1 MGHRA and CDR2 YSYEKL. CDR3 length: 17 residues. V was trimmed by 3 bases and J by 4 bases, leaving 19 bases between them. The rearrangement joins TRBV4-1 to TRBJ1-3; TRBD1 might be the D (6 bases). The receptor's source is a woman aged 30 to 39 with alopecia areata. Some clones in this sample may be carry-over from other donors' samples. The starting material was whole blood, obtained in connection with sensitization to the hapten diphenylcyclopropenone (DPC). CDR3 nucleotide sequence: TGCGCCAGCAGCCATCGTCACACAGGGAATGGGGGAAACACCATATATTTT. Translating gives CASSHRHTGNGGNTIYF.